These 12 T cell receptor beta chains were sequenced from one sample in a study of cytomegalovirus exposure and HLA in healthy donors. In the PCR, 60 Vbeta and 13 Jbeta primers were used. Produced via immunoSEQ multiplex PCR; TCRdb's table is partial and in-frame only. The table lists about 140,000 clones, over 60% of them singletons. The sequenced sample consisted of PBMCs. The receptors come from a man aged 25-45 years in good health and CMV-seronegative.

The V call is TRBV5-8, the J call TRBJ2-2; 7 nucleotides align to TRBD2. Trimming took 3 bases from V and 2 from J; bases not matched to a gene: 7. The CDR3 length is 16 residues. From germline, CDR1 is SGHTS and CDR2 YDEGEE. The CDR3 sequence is CASSSLLAVNTGELFF. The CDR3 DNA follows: TGTGCCAGCAGCTCTTTGCTAGCGGTTAACACCGGGGAGCTGTTTTTT.

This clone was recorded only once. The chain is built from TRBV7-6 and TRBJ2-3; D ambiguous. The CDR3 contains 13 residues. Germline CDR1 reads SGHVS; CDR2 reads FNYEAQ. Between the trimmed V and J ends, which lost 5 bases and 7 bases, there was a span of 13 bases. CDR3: CASSRDFRYTQYF. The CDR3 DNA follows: TGTGCCAGCAGCCGTGATTTTAGATATACGCAGTATTTT.

CDR3 protein: CASSYGLAGGSYEQYF. The CDR3 nucleotides read TGTGCCAGCAGCTATGGACTAGCGGGGGGATCCTACGAGCAGTACTTC. The chain combines TRBV5-8 with TRBJ2-7, with 14 bases aligning to TRBD2. CDR3 length: 16 residues. V shed 3 bases and J 1 base; nucleotides not matched to a gene: 3. Germline CDR1 and CDR2: SGHTS and YDEGEE.

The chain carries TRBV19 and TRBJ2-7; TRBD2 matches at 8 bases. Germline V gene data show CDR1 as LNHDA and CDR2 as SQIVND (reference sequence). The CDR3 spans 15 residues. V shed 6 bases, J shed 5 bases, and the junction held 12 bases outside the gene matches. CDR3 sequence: CASSALNGRENEQYF. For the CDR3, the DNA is TGTGCCAGTAGCGCCTTAAACGGGAGGGAGAACGAGCAGTACTTC.

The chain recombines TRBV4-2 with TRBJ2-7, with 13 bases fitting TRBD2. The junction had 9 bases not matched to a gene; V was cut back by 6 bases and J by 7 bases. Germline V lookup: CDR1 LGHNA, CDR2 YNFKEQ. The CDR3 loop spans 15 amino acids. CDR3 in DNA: TGTGCCAGCAGAACCCGACTAGCGGGAGGAGGGGAGCAGTACTTC. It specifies CASRTRLAGGGEQYF.

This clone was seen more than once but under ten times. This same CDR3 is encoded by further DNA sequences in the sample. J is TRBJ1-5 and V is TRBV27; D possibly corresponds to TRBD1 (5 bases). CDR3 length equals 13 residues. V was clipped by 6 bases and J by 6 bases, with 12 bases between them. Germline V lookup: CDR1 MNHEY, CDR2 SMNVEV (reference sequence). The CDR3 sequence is CASRPTGGQPQHF. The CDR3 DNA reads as TGTGCCAGCAGACCAACGGGGGGTCAGCCCCAGCATTTT.

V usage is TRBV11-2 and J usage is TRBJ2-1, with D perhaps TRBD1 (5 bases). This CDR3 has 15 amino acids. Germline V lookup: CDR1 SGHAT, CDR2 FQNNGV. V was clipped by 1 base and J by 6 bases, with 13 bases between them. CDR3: CASSLGGSVGNEQFF. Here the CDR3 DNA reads TGTGCCAGCAGCTTAGGGGGCTCAGTGGGCAATGAGCAGTTCTTC.

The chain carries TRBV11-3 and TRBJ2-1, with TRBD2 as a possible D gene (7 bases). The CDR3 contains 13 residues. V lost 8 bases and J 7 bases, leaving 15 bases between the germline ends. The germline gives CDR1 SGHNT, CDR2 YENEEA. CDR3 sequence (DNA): TGTGCCAGCGAGGTGGCGGGGGCAAATGAGCAGTTCTTC. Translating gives CASEVAGANEQFF. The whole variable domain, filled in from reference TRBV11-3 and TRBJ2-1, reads EAGVVQSPRYKIIEKKQPVAFWCNPISGHNTLYWYLQNLGQGPELLIRYENEEAVDDSQLPKDRFSAERLKGVDSTLKIQPAELGDSAVYLCASEVAGANEQFFGPGTRLTVL.

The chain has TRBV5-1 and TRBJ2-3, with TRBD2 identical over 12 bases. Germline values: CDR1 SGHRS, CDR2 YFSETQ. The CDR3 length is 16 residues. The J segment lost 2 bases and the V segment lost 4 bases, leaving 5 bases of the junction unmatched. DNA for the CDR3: TGCGCCAGCAGCCCTAGGACTAGCGGGATCACAGATACGCAGTATTTT. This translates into CASSPRTSGITDTQYF.

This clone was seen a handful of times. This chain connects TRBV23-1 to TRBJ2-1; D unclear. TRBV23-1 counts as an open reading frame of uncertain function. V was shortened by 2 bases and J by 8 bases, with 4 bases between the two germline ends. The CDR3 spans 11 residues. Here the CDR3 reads CASSQRDEQFF. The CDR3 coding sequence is TGCGCCAGCAGTCAACGCGATGAGCAGTTCTTC.

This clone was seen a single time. CDR3 nucleotides: TGTGCCAGCAGCCCACTAGTATCCGGAAACACCATATATTTT. Translation gives CASSPLVSGNTIYF. The rearrangement joins TRBV7-6 to TRBJ1-3; D is ambiguous. This CDR3 spans 14 amino acids. Looked up from germline, CDR1 is SGHVS and CDR2 is FNYEAQ. V dropped 5 bases and J dropped 4 bases, with 12 bases sitting between them.

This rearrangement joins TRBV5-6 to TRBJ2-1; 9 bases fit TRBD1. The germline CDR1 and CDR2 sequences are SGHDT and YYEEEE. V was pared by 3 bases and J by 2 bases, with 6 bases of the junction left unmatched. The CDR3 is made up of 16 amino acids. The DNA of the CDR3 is TGTGCCAGCAGCTGGGTGACAGGGGGAGCCTACAATGAGCAGTTCTTC. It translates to CASSWVTGGAYNEQFF.